These 8 T cell receptor beta chains share one sample of origin, sequenced in a study of blood T cell repertoires in COVID-19. Method: immunoSEQ multiplex PCR; TCRdb's copy keeps in-frame clones and lacks some. The sample lists tens of thousands of clones; roughly 80% were seen once. The sequencing input was peripheral blood. These receptors originate from a woman aged 55-70 years with acute or convalescent COVID-19.

V usage is TRBV20-1 and J usage is TRBJ2-1; 7 bases align to TRBD2. The CDR3 covers 14 residues. J lost 6 bases, V lost 3 bases, and 8 bases had no gene match. In germline, CDR1 is DFQATT, CDR2 SNEGSKA (reference sequence). The CDR3 loop is CSASSGRDFNEQFF. The CDR3 bases are TGCAGTGCTAGTTCGGGGAGGGATTTCAATGAGCAGTTCTTC.

This chain connects TRBV11-3 to TRBJ2-7; TRBD2 might be the D (6 bases). The CDR3 is 14 residues long. V lost 3 bases to trimming and J lost 7 bases, with 16 bases between them. Looked up from germline, CDR1 is SGHNT and CDR2 is YENEEA. CDR3: CASSLSGTSYEQYF. The CDR3 bases are TGTGCCAGCAGCTTGTCCGGGACTTCGTATGAGCAGTACTTC.

The genes are TRBV19 and TRBJ2-1; 16 bases are a match to TRBD2. The CDR3 extends over 20 amino acids. Germline CDR1 and CDR2: LNHDA and SQIVND (reference sequence). J lost 3 bases, V lost 6 bases, and 14 bases had no gene match. The CDR3 region is CASRETGTSGGALRYNEQFF. The CDR3 DNA follows: TGTGCCAGTAGGGAAACCGGGACTAGCGGGGGGGCCCTACGCTACAATGAGCAGTTCTTC.

The CDR3 protein is CASSIDMNTEAFF. The CDR3 DNA sequence: TGTGCCAGCAGCATAGACATGAACACTGAAGCTTTCTTT. The gene calls are TRBV6-4 and TRBJ1-1; D is ambiguous. CDR3 length: 13 amino acids. V lost 6 bases to trimming and J lost 0 bases, with 8 bases between them. Germline V gene data show CDR1 as MRHNA and CDR2 as SNTAGT.

In its sample, this clone was seen a few times. The chain couples TRBV6-5 to TRBJ1-2; D uncertain. Trimming pared 3 bases from V and 6 bases from J, leaving 11 bases between. The CDR3 runs to 13 residues. CDR1 and CDR2 from the germline V gene are MNHEY and SVGAGI. The CDR3 bases are TGTGCCAGCAGTTATTCTTCCAGAAATGGCTACACCTTC. Translating gives CASSYSSRNGYTF.

The DNA of the CDR3 is TGTGCCAGCAGTCACGGAGCGGGACAGGGTGGCTATGGCTACACCTTC. It yields the protein CASSHGAGQGGYGYTF. The rearrangement joins TRBV28 to TRBJ1-2; TRBD1 matches 9 bases. Germline CDR1 MDHEN, CDR2 SYDVKM. The CDR3 covers 16 residues. V shed 5 bases and J 4 bases; nucleotides not matched to a gene: 11.

The J gene is TRBJ1-5, the V gene TRBV19; TRBD1 agrees at 9 bases. This CDR3 comprises 16 residues. V shed 3 bases, J shed 7 bases, and the junction held 10 bases outside the gene matches. CDR1 is LNHDA and CDR2 is SQIVND in the germline V gene (reference sequence). The DNA for the CDR3 is TGTGCCAGTAGTATCTTTGGACAGGGGAGGCGGCAGCCCCAGCATTTT. Translated, it gives CASSIFGQGRRQPQHF. The whole variable domain, remainder taken from reference TRBV19 and TRBJ1-5, is DGGITQSPKYLFRKEGQNVTLSCEQNLNHDAMYWYRQDPGQGLRLIYYSQIVNDFQKGDIAEGYSVSREKKESFPLTVTSAQKNPTAFYLCASSIFGQGRRQPQHFGDGTRLSIL.

This clone was recorded once. The chain has TRBV11-2 and TRBJ2-3, with 9 bases identical to TRBD2. V trimming: 2 bases; J trimming: 6 bases; junction bases outside the gene matches: 9. This CDR3 contains 16 residues. In germline, CDR1 is SGHAT, CDR2 FQNNGV. CDR3 in amino acids: CASSLRPAGGFDTQYF. As DNA, the CDR3 is TGTGCCAGCAGCTTAAGGCCCGCGGGGGGGTTCGATACGCAGTATTTT.